This TCR beta chain was sequenced in a study of cytomegalovirus exposure and HLA in healthy donors. General study findings and limits: It was only CMV serostatus that was available as immune exposure information. According to reports, the classifier identified cytomegalovirus status with high specificity and sensitivity. Reportedly, TCR beta sequences accurately predicted HLA-A and HLA-B alleles in most subjects. Association of 15,000 to 20,000 TCR beta sequences with HLA alleles was found at 0.05 false discovery rate in a later analysis.

CDR3 length: 16 amino acids. CDR1 SGHNT and CDR2 YYREEE come from the germline V gene (reference sequence). Trimming shortened V by 7 bases and J by 1 base, and 17 bases separated the two germline ends. As to this clone: The antigen remains unidentified.

It was with 60 Vbeta and 13 Jbeta primers that the PCR ran. Here immunoSEQ multiplex PCR was the method, and the copy in TCRdb shows in-frame clones only, minus some. This sample has over 100,000 clones, with about 76% found just once. V is TRBV5-4 and J is TRBJ2-2; a weak D match, TRBD1 (6 bases). Sequenced material: PBMCs. The origin of this receptor is a woman in her thirties in good health and CMV-seronegative. The CDR3 bases are TGTGCCAGCTTCTCTCCCGGGACACAGAACACCGGGGAGCTGTTTTTT. Its protein product is CASFSPGTQNTGELFF.